This TCR beta chain emerged from a study of T-cell memory formation after mild COVID-19. This clonotype was observed a handful of times. Its cognate antigen is unknown. A single record per CDR3 protein comes from TCRdb applying MiXCR to the 5' RACE reads. The sample has 250,000 to 350,000 distinct CDR3 sequences, just under 20% seen once. Study-wide results and caveats: Contracting CD4+ clones lay largely in CM and EM, with CD8+ ones residing in EMRA. Pre-infection memory held some responding clones, suggesting pre-existing cross-reactive T cells responded.

CDR3 length: 11 amino acids. Germline loops: CDR1 SQVTM, CDR2 ANQGSEA. V gave up 3 bases and J gave up 5 bases, with 7 bases separating them. The clonotype originates from a man aged 18-30 years who had mild COVID-19 (a few samples of this study predate the infection). Cell type and time point are not known. V is TRBV29-1 and J is TRBJ2-5; no clear D gene. Sequences were obtained from PBMCs or a T cell subset sorted from them (not recorded which). CDR3 DNA: TGCAGCGTTGAGGCGTATGAGACCCAGTACTTC. As protein: CSVEAYETQYF.